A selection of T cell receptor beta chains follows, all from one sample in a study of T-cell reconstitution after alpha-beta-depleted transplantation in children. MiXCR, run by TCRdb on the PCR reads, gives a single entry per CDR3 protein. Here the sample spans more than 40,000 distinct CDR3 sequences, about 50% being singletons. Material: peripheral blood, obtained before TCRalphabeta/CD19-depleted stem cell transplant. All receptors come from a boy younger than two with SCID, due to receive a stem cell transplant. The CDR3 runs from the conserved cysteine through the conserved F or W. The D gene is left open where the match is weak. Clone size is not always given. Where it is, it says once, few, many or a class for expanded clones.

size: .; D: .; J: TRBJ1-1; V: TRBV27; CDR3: CASSSGPNTEAFF; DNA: TGTGCCAGCAGTTCGGGACCGAACACTGAAGCTTTCTTT
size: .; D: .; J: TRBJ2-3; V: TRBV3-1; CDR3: CASSAYTQYF; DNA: TGTGCCAGCAGCGCGTATACGCAGTATTTT
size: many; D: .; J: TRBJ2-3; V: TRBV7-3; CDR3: CASSATSNSVDTQYF; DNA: TGTGCCAGCAGCGCCACCTCTAACTCCGTAGATACGCAGTATTTT
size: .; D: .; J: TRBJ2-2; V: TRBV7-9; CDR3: CASSKATGELFF; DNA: TGTGCCAGCAGCAAGGCGACCGGGGAGCTGTTTTTT
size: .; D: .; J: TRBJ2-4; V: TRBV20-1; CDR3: CSVPLEGGGIQYF; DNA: TGCAGCGTCCCGCTGGAGGGGGGGGGCATTCAGTACTTC
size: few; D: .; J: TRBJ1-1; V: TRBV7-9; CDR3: CASSLVSPGAFF; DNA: TGTGCCAGCAGCTTAGTATCTCCCGGAGCTTTCTTT
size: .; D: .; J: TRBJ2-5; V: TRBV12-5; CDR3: CASGLAGLSQETQYF; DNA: TGTGCTAGTGGTTTGGCGGGACTGTCGCAAGAGACCCAGTACTTC
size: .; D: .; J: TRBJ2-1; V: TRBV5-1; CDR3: CSSSLMINEQFF; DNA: TGCTCCAGCAGCTTGATGATCAATGAGCAGTTCTTC
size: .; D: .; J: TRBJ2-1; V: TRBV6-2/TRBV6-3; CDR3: CASSYRGAYNEQFF; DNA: TGTGCCAGCTCGTACCGGGGCGCGTACAATGAGCAGTTCTTC
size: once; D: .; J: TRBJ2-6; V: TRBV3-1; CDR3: CASSLTGGVGANVLTF; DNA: TGTGCCAGCAGTTTGACTGGAGGGGTAGGGGCCAACGTCCTGACTTTC
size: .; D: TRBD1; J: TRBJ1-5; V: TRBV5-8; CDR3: CASSRGTGGSQPQHF; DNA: TGTGCCAGCAGCCGAGGGACAGGGGGAAGTCAGCCCCAGCATTTT
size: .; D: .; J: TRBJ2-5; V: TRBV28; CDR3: CASRTGGAGQETQYF; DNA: TGTGCCAGCAGGACAGGTGGTGCGGGTCAAGAGACCCAGTACTTC
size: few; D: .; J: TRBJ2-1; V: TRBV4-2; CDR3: CASSHTGALGDEQFF; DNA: TGTGCCAGCAGCCACACGGGGGCCCTCGGGGATGAGCAGTTCTTC
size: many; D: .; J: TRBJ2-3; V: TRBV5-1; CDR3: CASSSQLDRGTDTQYF; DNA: TGCGCCAGCAGCTCCCAACTTGATCGGGGCACAGATACGCAGTATTTT
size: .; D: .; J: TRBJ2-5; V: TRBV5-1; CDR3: CASSLGGQTMETQYF; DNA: TGCGCCAGCAGCTTGGGGGGACAAACCATGGAGACCCAGTACTTC
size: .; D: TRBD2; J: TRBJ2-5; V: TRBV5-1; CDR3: CASSLAITSGGGETQYF; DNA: TGCGCCAGCAGCTTGGCCATAACTAGCGGGGGAGGAGAGACCCAGTACTTC
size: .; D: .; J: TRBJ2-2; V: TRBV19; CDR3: CASSIPPEGPGELFF; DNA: TGTGCCAGTAGTATTCCTCCCGAGGGACCCGGGGAGCTGTTTTTT
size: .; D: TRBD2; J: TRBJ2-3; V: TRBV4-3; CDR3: CASSQDLAGGPSTDTQYF; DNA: TGCGCCAGCAGCCAAGACCTAGCGGGGGGGCCTTCGACGGATACGCAGTATTTT
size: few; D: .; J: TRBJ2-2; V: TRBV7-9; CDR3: CASSLRPGVHTGELFF; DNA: TGTGCCAGCAGCTTAAGGCCGGGAGTCCACACCGGGGAGCTGTTTTTT
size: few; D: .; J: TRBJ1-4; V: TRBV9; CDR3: CASSPGPSNEKLFF; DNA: TGTGCCAGCAGCCCAGGCCCATCTAATGAAAAACTGTTTTTT
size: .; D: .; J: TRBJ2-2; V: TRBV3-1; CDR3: CASSQGWGPRTGELFF; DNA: TGTGCCAGCAGCCAAGGCTGGGGGCCGAGGACCGGGGAGCTGTTTTTT
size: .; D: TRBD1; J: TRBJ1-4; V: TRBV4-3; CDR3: CASSQVPRGIEKLFF; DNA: TGCGCCAGCAGCCAAGTGCCCAGGGGGATTGAAAAACTGTTTTTT
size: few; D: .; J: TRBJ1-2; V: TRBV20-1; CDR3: CSPGYGYTF; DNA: TGCAGCCCAGGTTATGGCTACACCTTC
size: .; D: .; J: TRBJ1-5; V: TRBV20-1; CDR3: CSATTGTSRRSNQPQHF; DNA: TGCAGTGCCACAACGGGGACTTCCCGACGGAGCAATCAGCCCCAGCATTTT
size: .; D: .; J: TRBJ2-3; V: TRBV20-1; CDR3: CSAPGASTDTQYF; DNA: TGCAGTGCCCCGGGGGCCAGCACAGATACGCAGTATTTT
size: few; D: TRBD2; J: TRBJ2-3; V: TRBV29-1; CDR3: CSVRGGASTDTQYF; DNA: TGCAGCGTTCGGGGGGGGGCTAGCACAGATACGCAGTATTTT
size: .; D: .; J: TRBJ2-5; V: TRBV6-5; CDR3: CASSYSRGANDPQSQYF; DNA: TGTGCCAGCAGTTACTCAAGGGGGGCTAACGACCCGCAGAGCCAGTACTTC
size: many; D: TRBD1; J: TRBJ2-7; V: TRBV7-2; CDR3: CASSAYGTGSYEQYF; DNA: TGTGCCAGCAGCGCCTACGGGACAGGGAGCTACGAGCAGTACTTC
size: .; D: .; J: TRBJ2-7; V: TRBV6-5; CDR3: CASSPNRAEQYF; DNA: TGTGCCAGCAGCCCGAACAGGGCCGAGCAGTACTTC
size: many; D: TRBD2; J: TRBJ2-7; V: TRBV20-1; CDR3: CSATRGGFSYEQYF; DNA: TGCAGTGCTACCCGCGGGGGGTTCTCCTACGAGCAGTACTTC
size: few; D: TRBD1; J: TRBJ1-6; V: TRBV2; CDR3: CASRPGQGESPLHF; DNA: TGTGCCAGCAGACCGGGACAGGGCGAATCACCCCTCCACTTT
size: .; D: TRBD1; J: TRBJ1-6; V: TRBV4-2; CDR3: CASSPRARGTESPLHF; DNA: TGTGCCAGCAGCCCCCGGGCCCGGGGGACAGAGTCACCCCTCCACTTT
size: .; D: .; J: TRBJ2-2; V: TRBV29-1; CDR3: CSVVRAPGELFF; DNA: TGCAGCGTTGTTCGCGCCCCCGGGGAGCTGTTTTTT
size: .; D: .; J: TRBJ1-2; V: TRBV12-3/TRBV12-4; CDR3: CASSTNRDYGYTF; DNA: TGTGCCAGCAGTACTAACAGGGACTATGGCTACACCTTC
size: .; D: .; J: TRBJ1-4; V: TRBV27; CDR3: CASSLGAGLEKLFF; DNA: TGTGCCAGCAGTTTAGGTGCAGGGTTGGAAAAACTGTTTTTT
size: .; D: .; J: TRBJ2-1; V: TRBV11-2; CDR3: CASSLERVEQFF; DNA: TGTGCCAGCAGCTTAGAGCGGGTGGAGCAGTTCTTC
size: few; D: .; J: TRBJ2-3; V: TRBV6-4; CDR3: CASSDGSGPHSTDTQYF; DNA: TGTGCCAGCAGTGACGGGTCCGGGCCCCATAGCACAGATACGCAGTATTTT
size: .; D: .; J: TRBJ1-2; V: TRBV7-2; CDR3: CASSLGHSNYGYTF; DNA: TGTGCCAGCAGCTTGGGACATTCTAACTATGGCTACACCTTC
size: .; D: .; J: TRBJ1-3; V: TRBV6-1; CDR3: CASSEFPGSGNTIYF; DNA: TGTGCCAGCAGTGAATTCCCGGGCTCTGGAAACACCATATATTTT
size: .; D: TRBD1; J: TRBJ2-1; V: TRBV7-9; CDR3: CASSSLDRERSYNEQFF; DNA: TGTGCCAGCAGCTCGCTTGACAGGGAAAGGTCCTACAATGAGCAGTTCTTC
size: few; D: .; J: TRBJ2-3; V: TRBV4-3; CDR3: CASSKGLNLKYTQYF; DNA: TGCGCCAGCAGCAAGGGTTTGAACCTGAAATATACGCAGTATTTT
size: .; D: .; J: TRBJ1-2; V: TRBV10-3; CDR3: CAISPGGGTGYTF; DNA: TGTGCCATCAGTCCGGGAGGAGGGACCGGCTACACCTTC
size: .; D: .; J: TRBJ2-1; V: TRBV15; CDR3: CATSSQGREQFF; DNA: TGTGCCACCAGCAGTCAGGGGCGTGAGCAGTTCTTC
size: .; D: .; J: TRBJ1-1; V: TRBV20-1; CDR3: CSAPLTTGSEAFF; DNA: TGCAGTGCCCCCCTAACCACAGGGTCCGAAGCTTTCTTT
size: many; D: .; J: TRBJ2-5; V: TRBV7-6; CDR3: CASSPHLWGRQETQYF; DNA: TGTGCCAGCAGCCCACACCTGTGGGGCCGCCAAGAGACCCAGTACTTC
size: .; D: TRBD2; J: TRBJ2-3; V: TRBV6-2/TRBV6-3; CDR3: CANSYGRGLAGGLSTDTQYF; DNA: TGTGCCAACAGCTACGGCCGCGGACTAGCGGGGGGCCTTAGCACAGATACGCAGTATTTT
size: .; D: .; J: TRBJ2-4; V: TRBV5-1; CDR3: CASSLRYGGENIQYF; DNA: TGCGCCAGCAGCTTGAGGTACGGGGGCGAAAACATTCAGTACTTC
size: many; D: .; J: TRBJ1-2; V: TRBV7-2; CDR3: CASSLSGALGGYTF; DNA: TGTGCCAGCAGCCTCTCCGGGGCCTTGGGGGGCTACACCTTC
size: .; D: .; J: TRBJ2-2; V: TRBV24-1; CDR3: CATSAEKENTGELFF; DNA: TGTGCCACCAGTGCCGAAAAGGAGAACACCGGGGAGCTGTTTTTT
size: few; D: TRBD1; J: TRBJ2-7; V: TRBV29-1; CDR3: CSVEAYRDRGYEQYF; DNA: TGCAGCGTTGAAGCCTACCGGGACAGGGGTTACGAGCAGTACTTC
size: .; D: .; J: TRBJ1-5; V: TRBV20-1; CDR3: CSARAGGGGRGPQHF; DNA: TGCAGTGCTAGAGCCGGAGGGGGAGGCAGAGGGCCCCAGCATTTT
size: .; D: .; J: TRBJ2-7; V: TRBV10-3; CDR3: CAISIGQSSYEQYF; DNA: TGTGCCATCTCAATCGGACAGTCTTCCTACGAGCAGTACTTC